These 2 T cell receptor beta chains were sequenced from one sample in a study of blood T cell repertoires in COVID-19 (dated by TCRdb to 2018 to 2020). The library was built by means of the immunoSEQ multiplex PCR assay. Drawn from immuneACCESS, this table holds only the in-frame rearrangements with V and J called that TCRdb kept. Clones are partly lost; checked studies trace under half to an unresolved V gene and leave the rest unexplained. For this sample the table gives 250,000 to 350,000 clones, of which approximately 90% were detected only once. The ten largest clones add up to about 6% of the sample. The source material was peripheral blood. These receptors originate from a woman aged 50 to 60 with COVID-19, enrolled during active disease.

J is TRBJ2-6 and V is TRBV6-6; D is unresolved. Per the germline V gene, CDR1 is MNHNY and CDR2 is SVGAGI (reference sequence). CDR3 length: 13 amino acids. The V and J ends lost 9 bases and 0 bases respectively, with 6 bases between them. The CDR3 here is CASRDSGANVLTF. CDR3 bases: TGTGCCAGTCGAGACTCTGGGGCCAACGTCCTGACTTTC.

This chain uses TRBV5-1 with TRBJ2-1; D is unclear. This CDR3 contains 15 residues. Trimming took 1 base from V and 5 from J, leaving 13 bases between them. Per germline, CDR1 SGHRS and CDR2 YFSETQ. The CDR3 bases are TGCGCCAGCAGCTTGACGCCCGACACCAACAATGAGCAGTTCTTC. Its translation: CASSLTPDTNNEQFF.